The 26 T cell receptor beta chains listed next were all sequenced from one sample in a study of blood T cells in healthy people across ages. The authors ran a second PCR of about 6 to 11 cycles using a sample-barcoded 5' primer and a J-beta primer mix. TCRdb processed the 5' RACE reads anew with MiXCR; each CDR3 protein has one entry. The sample shows 650,000 to 1,000,000 distinct CDR3 sequences, more than 35% of them seen only once. The sample comprised blood. The receptors stem from a man older than 75 in good health.

This clonotype was seen only a few times. CDR3 sequence: CASERRNYGYTF. CDR3 in DNA: TGTGCCAGCGAGCGTAGAAACTATGGCTACACCTTC. The chain uses TRBV27 and TRBJ1-2; no clear D gene. V was cut by 8 bases and J by 2 bases, with 9 bases left in between. CDR3 length: 12 amino acids. Per the germline V gene, CDR1 is MNHEY and CDR2 is SMNVEV (reference sequence).

There are a few counts of this clonotype. The chain combines TRBV29-1 with TRBJ2-7; TRBD1 might be the D (6 bases). Trimming removed 1 base at V and 6 bases at J, with 13 bases between. CDR3 length: 13 residues. Germline CDR1 and CDR2: SQVTM and ANQGSEA. This CDR3 is CSVEVGQGTEQYF. The CDR3 nucleotides read TGCAGCGTTGAAGTGGGGCAGGGGACCGAGCAGTACTTC.

The chain combines TRBV7-9 with TRBJ2-2; TRBD2 aligns across 10 bases. V shed 7 bases and J 4 bases; nucleotides not matched to a gene: 9. The CDR3 runs 16 residues. Looked up from germline, CDR1 is SEHNR and CDR2 is FQNEAQ (reference sequence). The CDR3 sequence is CASTLASGGVTGELFF. CDR3 DNA sequence: TGTGCCAGCACCTTGGCTAGCGGGGGAGTCACCGGGGAGCTGTTTTTT.

The chain's CDR3 is CASGSGSTDTQYF. CDR3 nucleotides: TGCGCCAGTGGAAGCGGGAGTACAGATACGCAGTATTTT. The rearrangement uses TRBV5-1 and TRBJ2-3; 8 bases map to TRBD2. The V gene end was trimmed by 8 bases and the J gene end by 3 bases; junction bases not matched to a gene: 5. The germline V gene encodes CDR1 SGHRS and CDR2 YFSETQ. This CDR3 spans 13 amino acids. Variable domain in full (rest from reference TRBV5-1 and TRBJ2-3): KAGVTQTPRYLIKTRGQQVTLSCSPISGHRSVSWYQQTPGQGLQFLFEYFSETQRNKGNFPGRFSGRQFSNSRSEMNVSTLELGDSALYLCASGSGSTDTQYFGPGTRLTVL.

The chain uses TRBV15 and TRBJ2-1; tentatively, D is TRBD1 or TRBD2 (5 bases each). The closer fit of TRBJ2-7 to the DNA end suggests the J call may be wrong. Germline V gene sequence: CDR1 LNHNV, CDR2 YYDKDF (reference sequence). This CDR3 comprises 15 residues. The CDR3 coding sequence is TGTGCCACCTGGGGCCCGGCGGGTATCTACAATGAGCAGTACTTC. It codes for CATWGPAGIYNEQYF.

This chain links TRBV12-3 or TRBV12-4 with TRBJ2-1; 7 nucleotides agree with TRBD1. V lost 7 bases to trimming and J lost 5 bases; unmatched junction nucleotides: 11. This CDR3 spans 15 amino acids. The CDR3 loop is CASTPQGIRDNEQFF. The CDR3 coding sequence is TGTGCCAGCACCCCACAGGGGATAAGGGACAATGAGCAGTTCTTC.

V gene TRBV9 combines with J gene TRBJ2-5, with no clear D. Trimming shortened V by 2 bases and J by 3 bases, and 5 bases separated the two germline ends. This CDR3 has 12 residues. CDR1 and CDR2 (germline): SGDLS, YYNGEE. CDR3 sequence: CASSVHEETQYF. CDR3 coding DNA: TGTGCCAGCAGCGTCCACGAAGAGACCCAGTACTTC.

J is TRBJ1-1 and V is TRBV27; no clear D. Germline CDR1 reads MNHEY; CDR2 reads SMNVEV (reference sequence). The V end was cut by 5 bases, the J end by 1 base, with 11 bases between. The CDR3 length is 14 residues. Here the CDR3 reads CASSRRPRNTEAFF. The CDR3 DNA reads as TGTGCCAGCAGTAGGCGCCCTAGGAACACTGAAGCTTTCTTT.

Of note for this clonotype: One end of the junction fails to match germline, which may point to a read error. The gene calls are TRBV7-2 and TRBJ1-1, with D perhaps TRBD1 (6 bases). Germline CDR1 is SGHTA and CDR2 is FQGNSA. The length of the CDR3 is 14 residues. The CDR3 nucleotides read TGTGCCAGCGGCTTAGCGCGGGGGGCAACTGAAGCTTTCTTT. Translating it yields CASGLARGATEAFF.

The V and J genes are TRBV6-4 and TRBJ2-1; 8 nucleotides match TRBD2. Germline V gives CDR1 MRHNA, CDR2 SNTAGT. Germline trimming cut 4 bases from V and 8 bases from J; bases unmatched to any gene: 7. The CDR3 sequence is 14 residues long. The CDR3 sequence: CASSVGRASDEQFF. The CDR3 nucleotides read TGTGCCAGCAGTGTCGGGAGGGCCAGTGATGAGCAGTTCTTC.

This clonotype was seen a handful of times. The V call is TRBV9, the J call TRBJ2-1; D call uncertain. Between the trimmed V and J ends, which lost 3 bases and 0 bases, there was a span of 7 bases. CDR1 is SGDLS and CDR2 is YYNGEE in the germline V gene. This CDR3 region has 14 residues. CDR3 residues: CASSGAVSYNEQFF. CDR3 nucleotides: TGTGCCAGCAGCGGGGCGGTCTCCTACAATGAGCAGTTCTTC.

This sequence joins TRBV20-1 and TRBJ2-4, with D tentatively TRBD2 (6 bases). The CDR3 covers 16 residues. Per the germline V gene, CDR1 is DFQATT and CDR2 is SNEGSKA (reference sequence). The ends were cut back, 0 bases at V and 13 bases at J, with 25 bases in the middle. CDR3 sequence: CSARDFSREWSYEQYF. In DNA, the CDR3 is TGCAGTGCTAGAGATTTCTCCCGGGAGTGGTCCTATGAGCAGTACTTC.

This clonotype was counted once. The chain is built from TRBV5-1 and TRBJ2-7; perhaps TRBD2 as D (5 bases). Per germline, CDR1 SGHRS and CDR2 YFSETQ. Trimming shortened V by 0 bases and J by 2 bases, and 9 bases separated the two germline ends. The CDR3 contains 14 residues. CDR3 DNA: TGCGCCAGCAGCTTGGCCGAGGGTGCCTACGAGCAGTACTTC. Its translation: CASSLAEGAYEQYF.

The chain combines TRBV29-1 with TRBJ2-3, with D uncertain. V shed 3 bases and J shed 2 bases, with 12 bases lying between them. This CDR3 is built from 14 residues. CDR1 and CDR2 from the germline V gene are SQVTM and ANQGSEA. The CDR3 nucleotides are TGCAGCGTTGATGGGCGGACCCCCACAGATACGCAGTATTTT. Protein product: CSVDGRTPTDTQYF.

This clonotype was seen ten or more times. The chain couples TRBV20-1 to TRBJ2-7; D unresolved. The germline V gene encodes CDR1 DFQATT and CDR2 SNEGSKA (reference sequence). The CDR3 totals 13 residues. V gave up 1 base and J gave up 3 bases, with 10 bases separating them. This chain's CDR3 is CSARATQRYEQYF. The CDR3 region has the DNA TGCAGTGCTAGAGCAACGCAGCGCTACGAGCAGTACTTC.

In this sample, this clonotype turned up a few times. This chain connects TRBV11-1 to TRBJ2-1; D gene ambiguous. V was shortened by 5 bases and J by 0 bases, with 20 bases between the two germline ends. The CDR3 runs to 18 residues. CDR1 is SGHAT and CDR2 is FQDESV in the germline V gene (reference sequence). The CDR3 DNA sequence: TGTGCCAGCAGCCCCATCCCCCTGGGGTTGAGCTCCTACAATGAGCAGTTCTTC. As protein: CASSPIPLGLSSYNEQFF.

The J gene is TRBJ2-1, the V gene TRBV4-3; D is perhaps TRBD2 (6 bases). Trimming cost V 0 bases and J 2 bases, with 26 bases left between them. The CDR3 covers 21 residues. Germline CDR1 reads LGHNA; CDR2 reads YSLEER. In DNA, the CDR3 is TGCGCCAGCAGCCAAGATCGATTAGCACGGGACGTAGCGGCTACCTACAATGAGCAGTTCTTC. This gives the protein CASSQDRLARDVAATYNEQFF.

The chain carries TRBV3-1 and TRBJ2-1; tentative D call: TRBD2 (6 bases). This CDR3 has 15 amino acids. V lost 6 bases and J lost 2, with 14 bases in between. The germline CDR1 and CDR2 sequences are LGHDT and YNNKEL (reference sequence). DNA of the CDR3: TGTGCCAGCAGGGCGGGCGGGACGGCCTACAATGAGCAGTTCTTC. This sequence encodes CASRAGGTAYNEQFF.

In DNA form, the CDR3 reads TGCAGCGTCGACAGGAATCTAGCCTACAATGAGCAGTTCTTC. It yields the protein CSVDRNLAYNEQFF. The rearrangement joins TRBV29-1 to TRBJ2-1; the D gene is possibly TRBD1 (6 bases). Germline V CDR1 and CDR2: SQVTM, ANQGSEA. The CDR3 length is 14 residues. V lost 6 bases, J lost 2 bases, and 14 bases lay in between.

Here the CDR3 DNA reads TGTGCCAGCAGCTTAGACAGGGCGATGAACACTGAAGCTTTCTTT. Protein: CASSLDRAMNTEAFF. The rearrangement links TRBV11-1 to TRBJ1-1; a weak D match, TRBD1 (6 bases). Deletions cut 1 base from V and 0 bases from J, with 9 bases between. The CDR3 spans 15 residues. CDR1 is SGHAT and CDR2 is FQDESV in the germline V gene (reference sequence).

This clonotype was counted ten times or more. The V call is TRBV6-5, the J call TRBJ1-1; 8 positions match TRBD1. V was pared by 2 bases and J by 3 bases, with 14 bases of the junction left unmatched. Germline CDR1 and CDR2: MNHEY and SVGAGI. The CDR3 extends over 18 amino acids. The CDR3 reads CASSYPRTGQSSDTEAFF. CDR3 coding DNA: TGTGCCAGCAGTTACCCGCGGACAGGGCAAAGTTCGGACACTGAAGCTTTCTTT.

This clonotype has just a few counts. The rearrangement joins TRBV4-3 to TRBJ2-1; 7 nucleotides match TRBD1. CDR1 and CDR2 from the germline V gene are LGHNA and YSLEER. V gave up 1 base and J gave up 13 bases; unmatched junction bases: 13. The CDR3 runs 15 residues. CDR3 coding DNA: TGCGCCAGCAGCCAAGGCCAGGGGGATGATGAGACCCAGTTCTTC. Residues: CASSQGQGDDETQFF.

In this sample, this clonotype turned up a few times. The rearrangement joins TRBV20-1 to TRBJ2-1, with TRBD2 matching over 8 bases. CDR1 is DFQATT, CDR2 SNEGSKA, per germline (reference sequence). The CDR3 length is 11 residues. The V segment lost 7 bases and the J segment 14 bases; nucleotides outside the gene matches: 10. CDR3 bases: TGCAGTGTCACCCCGGGACTAGGGGAGTTCTTC. Its translation is CSVTPGLGEFF.

V and J are TRBV20-1 and TRBJ2-1; tentative D call: TRBD2 (5 bases). V shed 0 bases and J shed 7 bases, with 19 bases lying between them. The CDR3 loop spans 16 amino acids. Germline assignment: CDR1 DFQATT and CDR2 SNEGSKA (reference sequence). CDR3 DNA: TGCAGTGCTAGAGATCTCTTAACGTCCTGGAGGAATGAGCAGTTCTTC. Its translation is CSARDLLTSWRNEQFF.

This clonotype was recorded only once. V usage is TRBV28 and J usage is TRBJ2-7; 7 bases agree with TRBD1. This CDR3 comprises 14 residues. J was trimmed by 3 bases and V by 2 bases; bases with no gene match: 4. Germline CDR1 is MDHEN and CDR2 is SYDVKM. CDR3 sequence: CASSLPTGYYEQYF. In DNA form, the CDR3 reads TGTGCCAGCAGTTTACCGACAGGGTACTACGAGCAGTACTTC. Filled out from reference TRBV28 and TRBJ2-7, the complete variable domain reads DVKVTQSSRYLVKRTGEKVFLECVQDMDHENMFWYRQDPGLGLRLIYFSYDVKMKEKGDIPEGYSVSREKKERFSLILESASTNQTSMYLCASSLPTGYYEQYFGPGTRLTVT.

In this sample, this clonotype turned up many times. CDR3 in DNA: TGCGCCAGCAGCCAAGAGGAGCTAGGGACAGGTACAACCTACGAGCAGTACTTC. Translated, it gives CASSQEELGTGTTYEQYF. V and J are TRBV4-1 and TRBJ2-7; 8 nucleotides line up with TRBD1. Germline V lookup: CDR1 MGHRA, CDR2 YSYEKL. Losses at the gene ends were 0 bases for V and 2 bases for J; bases not matched to a gene: 12. The CDR3 consists of 18 residues.